One and the same sample provided the 6 T cell receptor beta chains below, sequenced in a study of T cells in Graves' hyperthyroidism and ophthalmopathy. The investigators amplified TCR beta CDR3 regions from RNA transcripts. The study used the HTBI primer set for a first-round RT-PCR of the TCR CDR3. MiXCR, applied by TCRdb to the multiplex PCR reads, yields one record per CDR3 protein. The sample contains under 350,000 distinct CDR3 sequences, 21% of which appear only once. The sample taken for sequencing was blood. These receptors all come from a woman aged 45-65 years with Graves' hyperthyroidism.

This clonotype was seen more than once but under ten times. The V gene is TRBV2, the J gene TRBJ2-1, with 13 bases that match TRBD2. After removal of 8 bases from V and 8 bases from J, the junction contained 9 bases not matched to a gene. This CDR3 has 15 residues. Germline V gene sequence: CDR1 SNHLY, CDR2 FYNNEI. The CDR3, as DNA: TGTGCCAGCCTCGGAACTAGCGGGAGGGCCTATGAGCAGTTCTTC. The encoded protein is CASLGTSGRAYEQFF.

The rearrangement joins TRBV4-1 to TRBJ2-5; 12 bases are a match to TRBD1. The CDR3 runs 18 residues. Germline V gives CDR1 MGHRA, CDR2 YSYEKL. Trimming removed 1 base from V and 4 bases from J; junction bases left unmatched: 10. The DNA of the CDR3 is TGCGCCAGCAGCCAAGTGGGACAGGGGGCACGGGTTGGAGAGACCCAGTACTTC. Encoded protein: CASSQVGQGARVGETQYF.

This clonotype was counted many times. V and J are TRBV20-1 and TRBJ2-6, with D perhaps TRBD1 (5 bases). CDR1 is DFQATT and CDR2 is SNEGSKA in the germline V gene (reference sequence). With 5 bases removed from V and 2 bases from J, the gap between germline ends came to 10 bases. This CDR3 has 14 residues. The CDR3 DNA reads as TGCAGTGCTCCAGGGTCGGCTGGGGCCAACGTCCTGACTTTC. It yields the protein CSAPGSAGANVLTF.

This clonotype came up a few times. The CDR3 DNA is TGCAGTGCTAGTTTGGACGTCGGCTACACCTTC. Residues: CSASLDVGYTF. V usage is TRBV20-1 and J usage is TRBJ1-2, with D unresolved. V was clipped by 3 bases and J by 8 bases, with 10 bases between them. The CDR3 extends over 11 amino acids. The germline V gene encodes CDR1 DFQATT and CDR2 SNEGSKA (reference sequence).

This clonotype was observed a single time. The V and J genes are TRBV7-2 and TRBJ1-2; D is undetermined. CDR3 length: 13 amino acids. CDR1 SGHTA and CDR2 FQGNSA come from the germline V gene. The germline V and J ends were trimmed by 1 base and 4 bases, with 7 bases remaining between them. CDR3 DNA sequence: TGTGCCAGCAGCTTAGAACGGGGCTATGGCTACACCTTC. This gives the protein CASSLERGYGYTF.

This clonotype was counted at least ten times. The genes are TRBV20-1 and TRBJ1-2; the match to TRBD1 covers 8 bases. After removal of 5 bases from V and 7 bases from J, the junction contained 6 bases not matched to a gene. Germline V gene data show CDR1 as DFQATT and CDR2 as SNEGSKA (reference sequence). The CDR3 is made up of 12 amino acids. CDR3 sequence (DNA): TGCAGTGCTCCGACAGGGGCTAGTGGCTACACCTTC. Translation: CSAPTGASGYTF.